A single sample is the source of the 8 T cell receptor beta chains below, sequenced in a study of T cell responses to AZD1222 COVID-19 vaccine. Here immunoSEQ multiplex PCR was the method, and the copy in TCRdb shows in-frame clones only, minus some. The profile shows approximately 200,000 clones, around 93% of them singletons. This material consisted of peripheral blood, taken on day 0 of AZD1222 vaccination. The receptors shown here come from an adult in good health.

The V call is TRBV29-1, the J call TRBJ1-1; 7 bases are shared with TRBD1. V shed 2 bases and J 6 bases; nucleotides not matched to a gene: 12. The CDR3 runs 15 residues. The germline gives CDR1 SQVTM, CDR2 ANQGSEA. The CDR3 spells CSVERRLDRVAEAFF. CDR3 nucleotides: TGCAGCGTTGAAAGGCGACTTGACAGGGTGGCTGAAGCTTTCTTT.

The chain carries TRBV7-2 and TRBJ1-2; D might be TRBD1 (6 bases). Germline loops: CDR1 SGHTA, CDR2 FQGNSA. Trimming took 3 bases from V and 4 from J, leaving 9 bases between them. This CDR3 has 13 residues. CDR3 loop: CASSFVQGYGYTF. In DNA form, the CDR3 reads TGTGCCAGCAGCTTCGTACAGGGCTATGGCTACACCTTC.

The rearrangement uses TRBV19 and TRBJ1-5; 7 bases align to TRBD1. Trimming cost V 6 bases and J 3 bases; bases outside gene matches: 5. Germline CDR1 and CDR2: LNHDA and SQIVND (reference sequence). CDR3 length equals 14 residues. The CDR3, as DNA: TGTGCCAGTAGGGTACAGGGGATCAATCAGCCCCAGCATTTT. Translating it yields CASRVQGINQPQHF.

The chain joins TRBV27 to TRBJ2-7, with 9 bases fitting TRBD1. The CDR3 totals 14 residues. V trimming: 6 bases; J trimming: 4 bases; junction bases outside the gene matches: 7. Per germline, CDR1 MNHEY and CDR2 SMNVEV (reference sequence). In nucleotides, the CDR3 is TGTGCCAGCAGGAACAGGGGGCAGGGATACGAGCAGTACTTC. It translates to CASRNRGQGYEQYF.

CDR3 DNA sequence: TGTGCCAGCAGCCATAGTTGGGGAAACGAGCAGTACTTC. Protein: CASSHSWGNEQYF. The V call is TRBV7-8, the J call TRBJ2-5; D is uncertain. The J call is uncertain, as TRBJ2-7 better fits the DNA end. This CDR3 has 13 residues. Germline assignment: CDR1 SGHVS and CDR2 FQNEAQ.

This chain joins TRBV10-3 and TRBJ2-7, with 7 bases identical to TRBD1. The J segment lost 7 bases and the V segment lost 11 bases, leaving 20 bases of the junction unmatched. The CDR3 consists of 15 residues. The germline V gene encodes CDR1 ENHRY and CDR2 SYGVKD. The CDR3 nucleotides are TGTGCCGCATCGACCCCCGACAGGGCCCTACGGGAGCAGTACTTC. It codes for CAASTPDRALREQYF.

With regard to this clone: One end of the junction is discordant with germline, which a read error may explain. The V and J genes are TRBV5-1 and TRBJ1-1; weak D call: TRBD1 (5 bases). Germline V lookup: CDR1 SGHRS, CDR2 YFSETQ. The CDR3 length is 15 residues. CDR3 bases: TGCGCCAGCAGCTTGGTAATGGGGGGGAACCCTGAAGCTTTCTTT. It codes for CASSLVMGGNPEAFF.

This clone was observed a handful of times. CDR3 DNA sequence: TGCAGCGTTGCCCGACAGGGAGGAGGCACTGAAGCTTTCTTT. As protein: CSVARQGGGTEAFF. The genes are TRBV29-1 and TRBJ1-1; 7 bases fit TRBD1. CDR1 is SQVTM, CDR2 ANQGSEA, per germline. The CDR3 runs 14 residues. V shed 4 bases, J shed 4 bases, and the junction held 9 bases outside the gene matches.